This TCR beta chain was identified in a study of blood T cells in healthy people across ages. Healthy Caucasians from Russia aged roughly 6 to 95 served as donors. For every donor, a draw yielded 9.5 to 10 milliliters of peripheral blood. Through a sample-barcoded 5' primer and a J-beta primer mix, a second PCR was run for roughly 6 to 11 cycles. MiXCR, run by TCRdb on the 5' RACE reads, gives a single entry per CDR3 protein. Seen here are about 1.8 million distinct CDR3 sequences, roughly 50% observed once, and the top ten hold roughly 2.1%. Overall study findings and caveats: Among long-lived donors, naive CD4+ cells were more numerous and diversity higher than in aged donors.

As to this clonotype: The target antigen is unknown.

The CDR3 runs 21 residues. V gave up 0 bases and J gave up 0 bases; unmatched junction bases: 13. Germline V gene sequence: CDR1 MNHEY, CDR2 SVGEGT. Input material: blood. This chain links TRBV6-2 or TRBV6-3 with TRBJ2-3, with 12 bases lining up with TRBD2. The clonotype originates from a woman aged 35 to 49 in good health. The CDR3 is CASSYSSTGLAGPNSTDTQYF. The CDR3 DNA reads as TGTGCCAGCAGTTACTCAAGTACCGGACTAGCGGGGCCTAACAGCACAGATACGCAGTATTTT.